Following are 17 T cell receptor beta chains from one sample sequenced in a study of CXCR3-negative and CXCR3-positive naive CD8 T cells. Findings of the study overall: TRB CDR3 hydrophobicity was greater in CXCR3-positive naive cells than in CXCR3-negative naive cells.

For these TCRs, the target antigens are not known. Each TRB cDNA library was prepared by 5' RACE (with UMI labels). TCRdb reanalyzed the 5' RACE reads and collapses them to one entry per CDR3 protein, without DNA. Recorded here are approximately 100,000 distinct CDR3 sequences; the top ten clones represent approximately 0.4%. What was sequenced was naive CXCR3+ CD8+ T cells from blood. The subset is: CD45RO-CCR7+CD27+CD95- naive CD8+ T cells expressing CXCR3 (TNR3+). These receptors all come from a human donor in good health. Some clones in this sample may be carry-over from other donors' samples.

The chain recombines TRBV7-9 with TRBJ1-2. CDR3 length: 12 amino acids. Germline lookup yields CDR1 SEHNR and CDR2 FQNEAQ (reference sequence). The CDR3 spells CASSQENYGYTF.

The chain employs TRBV5-1 and TRBJ2-2; TCRdb outputs TRBD1, but without DNA this stays unchecked. Germline V lookup: CDR1 SGHRS, CDR2 YFSETQ. The CDR3 covers 18 residues. The CDR3 sequence is CASSRDRGRTINTGELFF.

The chain uses TRBV2 and TRBJ1-6. This CDR3 has 16 amino acids. Germline values: CDR1 SNHLY, CDR2 FYNNEI. This chain's CDR3 is CASSLLGSSYNSPLHF.

The V and J genes are TRBV5-1 and TRBJ1-1. The CDR3 runs to 15 residues. Per the germline V gene, CDR1 is SGHRS and CDR2 is YFSETQ. This CDR3 is CASSLREEGGTEAFF. Based on the CDR3 plus reference TRBV5-1 and TRBJ1-1, the full variable domain is KAGVTQTPRYLIKTRGQQVTLSCSPISGHRSVSWYQQTPGQGLQFLFEYFSETQRNKGNFPGRFSGRQFSNSRSEMNVSTLELGDSALYLCASSLREEGGTEAFFGQGTRLTVV.

The chain uses TRBV30 and TRBJ1-5; the D gene TCRdb calls, TRBD1, cannot be checked with no DNA. This CDR3 is built from 14 residues. Per germline, CDR1 GTSNPN and CDR2 SVGIG (reference sequence). CDR3 residues: CAWSPTGAYQPQHF.

The CDR3 region is CASSVGGGEFEQYF. The V and J genes are TRBV9 and TRBJ2-7; TCRdb's assignment of TRBD1 cannot be checked, as there is no DNA. The length of the CDR3 is 14 residues. CDR1 and CDR2 (germline): SGDLS, YYNGEE.

The rearrangement links TRBV16 to TRBJ1-2; the D gene TCRdb calls, TRBD1, cannot be checked with no DNA. Per the germline V gene, CDR1 is KGHSY and CDR2 is FQNENV. The CDR3 loop spans 15 amino acids. The CDR3: CASTDPRAGGNGYTF.

The chain uses TRBV28 and TRBJ2-5; TCRdb reports TRBD1, a call that lacks DNA to check it against. The CDR3 is 15 amino acids. The germline gives CDR1 MDHEN, CDR2 SYDVKM. CDR3 amino acids: CASSPWEGRQETQYF.

The chain employs TRBV9 and TRBJ2-1; the D call of TRBD1 rests on TCRdb alone, since no DNA is present to check it. The CDR3 consists of 14 residues. The V gene's germline CDR1 is SGDLS and CDR2 YYNGEE. The CDR3 spells CASSVRPGQGEQFF.

The chain recombines TRBV29-1 with TRBJ2-1. The CDR3 has 14 residues. Germline-derived CDR1 and CDR2 are SQVTM and ANQGSEA. This CDR3 reads CSVDGRGSYNEQFF.

This sequence joins TRBV29-1 and TRBJ1-1. The CDR3 has 13 residues. Germline CDR1 SQVTM, CDR2 ANQGSEA. CDR3 sequence reads: CSVDDSINTEAFF. Variable domain in full (rest from reference TRBV29-1 and TRBJ1-1): SAVISQKPSRDICQRGTSLTIQCQVDSQVTMMFWYRQQPGQSLTLIATANQGSEATYESGFVIDKFPISRPNLTFSTLTVSNMSPEDSSIYLCSVDDSINTEAFFGQGTRLTVV.

The chain has TRBV28 and TRBJ1-6. This CDR3 is 16 amino acids long. Per germline, CDR1 MDHEN and CDR2 SYDVKM. The CDR3: CASSLIRGAYNSPLHF.

The rearrangement uses TRBV6-5 and TRBJ2-2; TCRdb's D call, TRBD1, is unchecked because there is no DNA. This CDR3 comprises 13 residues. Looked up from germline, CDR1 is MNHEY and CDR2 is SVGAGI. The CDR3 sequence: CASSGTNTGELFF.

The genes are TRBV4-3 and TRBJ2-7. This CDR3 comprises 15 residues. Germline values: CDR1 LGHNA, CDR2 YSLEER. The CDR3 loop reads CASSQESERTYEQYF.

V is TRBV10-3 and J is TRBJ1-5. The V gene's germline CDR1 is ENHRY and CDR2 SYGVKD. The CDR3 has 14 amino acids. The chain's CDR3 is CAISDLNGVQPQHF.

The J gene is TRBJ2-2, the V gene TRBV5-6. The CDR3 extends over 15 amino acids. Looked up from germline, CDR1 is SGHDT and CDR2 is YYEEEE. The CDR3 sequence is CASSSTLVGTGELFF.

The gene calls are TRBV2 and TRBJ1-1; TCRdb's D call of TRBD1 is untestable without DNA. This CDR3 is built from 14 residues. Germline V gene sequence: CDR1 SNHLY, CDR2 FYNNEI. The CDR3 region is CAGSEGQGATEAFF.